The 26 T cell receptor beta chains below were found in one sample sequenced in a study of graft-versus-host responses after intestinal transplantation. Libraries were prepared by immunoSEQ multiplex PCR; TCRdb keeps only in-frame clonotypes and omits some of them. The sample contains about 14,000 clones, 74% of which appear only once. Graft material was processed, releasing intraepithelial and lamina propria lymphocytes. The sequencing used ileum tissue, collected 16 days after intestinal transplant. These receptors all stem from a human patient who received an intestinal transplant, so some T cells may come from the graft donor.

This clone turned up a few times. Other DNA sequences in this specimen translate into the identical CDR3. This chain uses TRBV11-2 with TRBJ2-7; TRBD1 matches 8 bases. Germline CDR1 is SGHAT and CDR2 is FQNNGV. V shed 3 bases and J 0 bases; nucleotides not matched to a gene: 1. CDR3 length: 14 residues. CDR3 sequence: CASSLGTGSYEQYF. CDR3 DNA sequence: TGTGCCAGCAGCTTGGGGACAGGCTCCTACGAGCAGTACTTC.

V usage is TRBV9 and J usage is TRBJ2-3; tentatively, D is TRBD2 (5 bases). V lost 1 base and J 0 bases, leaving 12 bases between the germline ends. The CDR3 has 16 residues. Germline V gene lookup returns CDR1 SGDLS and CDR2 YYNGEE. CDR3 in DNA: TGTGCCAGCAGCGTATTCTCGGGGATTAGCACAGATACGCAGTATTTT. This gives the protein CASSVFSGISTDTQYF.

This chain connects TRBV9 to TRBJ1-4; no reliable D call. CDR1 and CDR2 from the germline V gene are SGDLS and YYNGEE. Trimming removed 7 bases from V and 1 base from J, with 8 bases in between. This CDR3 spans 13 amino acids. CDR3 protein: CASGSGTNEKLFF. CDR3 sequence (DNA): TGTGCCAGCGGATCGGGAACTAATGAAAAACTGTTTTTT.

In its sample, this clone was seen once. The chain combines TRBV7-2 with TRBJ1-1; maybe TRBD1 (5 bases). The germline gives CDR1 SGHTA, CDR2 FQGNSA. The ends were cut back, 5 bases at V and 11 bases at J, with 15 bases in the middle. The CDR3 is 12 residues long. The CDR3 nucleotides read TGTGCCAGCAGCGTGGTAAGGGGCTACGCTTTCTTT. Translated: CASSVVRGYAFF.

This clone was picked up one time. This CDR3 is also generated by other DNA sequences in the sample. V usage is TRBV10-2 and J usage is TRBJ1-2, with 9 nucleotides matching TRBD1. Germline V gene sequence: CDR1 WSHSY, CDR2 SAAADI. The CDR3 has 13 amino acids. The ends lost 5 bases at V and 6 bases at J; junction bases unmatched: 4. CDR3 region: CASSPGQGNGYTF. The CDR3 DNA follows: TGCGCCAGCAGTCCGGGACAGGGTAATGGCTACACCTTC.

This sequence joins TRBV28 and TRBJ2-7; 7 positions agree with TRBD1. The CDR3 sequence is 14 residues long. The V and J ends lost 3 bases and 2 bases, in that order; junction bases with no gene match: 4. Germline V gene data show CDR1 as MDHEN and CDR2 as SYDVKM. The CDR3 here is CASSLGQGAYEQYF. CDR3 bases: TGTGCCAGCAGTTTGGGCCAGGGGGCCTACGAGCAGTACTTC.

As DNA, the CDR3 is TGCGCCAGCACCAGGGGACCTGAAGCTTTCTTT. This sequence encodes CASTRGPEAFF. The rearrangement uses TRBV10-2 and TRBJ1-1, with D tentatively TRBD1 (6 bases). CDR3 length: 11 amino acids. With 7 bases removed from V and 6 bases from J, the gap between germline ends came to 9 bases. CDR1 is WSHSY, CDR2 SAAADI, per germline.

The J gene is TRBJ2-7, the V gene TRBV15; TRBD1 matches at 8 bases. The CDR3 totals 14 residues. Germline CDR1 LNHNV, CDR2 YYDKDF (reference sequence). Trimming took 3 bases from V and 2 from J; bases not matched to a gene: 3. CDR3 bases: TGTGCCACCAGCAGCGGACAGGGTACCTACGAGCAGTACTTC. Amino acids: CATSSGQGTYEQYF.

This clone came up a few times. This chain joins TRBV19 and TRBJ2-3; 9 nucleotides match TRBD2. The CDR3 loop spans 17 amino acids. J gave up 7 bases and V 10 bases, and 21 bases lay outside the gene matches. From germline, CDR1 is LNHDA and CDR2 SQIVND (reference sequence). The CDR3 DNA reads as TGTGCCACCAATCCCAGGTTCTTGCGGGAGGGCCTTAATACGCAGTATTTT. Its protein is CATNPRFLREGLNTQYF.

The chain's CDR3 is CASSVLRGRVINEKLFF. CDR3 nucleotides: TGTGCCAGCAGCGTACTTAGGGGGCGCGTGATTAATGAAAAACTGTTTTTT. The chain uses TRBV7-8 and TRBJ1-4; TRBD1 agrees at 7 bases. CDR1 is SGHVS, CDR2 FQNEAQ, per germline. The CDR3 is 17 amino acids. With V trimmed by 5 bases and J by 4 bases, 13 bases remained unmatched.

This chain connects TRBV7-2 to TRBJ1-5; D is undetermined. Germline CDR1 SGHTA, CDR2 FQGNSA. V was shortened by 4 bases and J by 3 bases, with 4 bases between the two germline ends. The CDR3 has 12 residues. The chain's CDR3 is CASSSFNQPQHF. Written as DNA, the CDR3 is TGTGCCAGCAGCTCCTTCAATCAGCCCCAGCATTTT. Full variable domain (outside the CDR3, taken from reference TRBV7-2 and TRBJ1-5): GAGVSQSPSNKVTEKGKDVELRCDPISGHTALYWYRQSLGQGLEFLIYFQGNSAPDKSGLPSDRFSAERTGGSVSTLTIQRTQQEDSAVYLCASSSFNQPQHFGDGTRLSIL.

This rearrangement joins TRBV2 to TRBJ1-2; 8 nucleotides match TRBD1. The germline V gene encodes CDR1 SNHLY and CDR2 FYNNEI. The ends lost 4 bases at V and 5 bases at J; junction bases unmatched: 0. The CDR3 contains 12 residues. CDR3 sequence: CASSGQGYGYTF. The CDR3 coding sequence is TGTGCCAGCAGTGGACAGGGGTATGGCTACACCTTC.

This clone was picked up one time. V gene TRBV25-1 combines with J gene TRBJ2-2; tentative D call: TRBD1 (6 bases). This CDR3 comprises 13 residues. V gave up 4 bases and J gave up 5 bases, with 8 bases separating them. Per the germline V gene, CDR1 is MGHDK and CDR2 is SYGVNS. In DNA, the CDR3 is TGTGCCAGCAGTGGAACAGGGACCGGGGAGCTGTTTTTT. Translation gives CASSGTGTGELFF.

The chain couples TRBV6-1 to TRBJ2-7, with TRBD1 matching 9 bases. The length of the CDR3 is 15 residues. CDR1 is MNHNS and CDR2 is SASEGT in the germline V gene. V shed 2 bases, J shed 3 bases, and the junction held 5 bases outside the gene matches. The chain's CDR3 is CASSEYWTGDYEQYF. The CDR3 coding sequence is TGTGCCAGCAGTGAATACTGGACAGGGGACTACGAGCAGTACTTC.

The chain has TRBV4-1 and TRBJ1-6; D perhaps matches TRBD1 (5 bases). V lost 1 base and J lost 7, with 14 bases in between. Germline V gene sequence: CDR1 MGHRA, CDR2 YSYEKL. This CDR3 contains 16 residues. DNA of the CDR3: TGCGCCAGCAGCCAAGTCCGGGGGGACGCGAATTCACCCCTCCACTTT. Translating gives CASSQVRGDANSPLHF.

This sequence joins TRBV27 and TRBJ2-7; no clear D gene. The CDR3 loop spans 16 amino acids. The germline V and J ends were trimmed by 2 bases and 0 bases, with 14 bases remaining between them. Germline-derived CDR1 and CDR2 are MNHEY and SMNVEV (reference sequence). CDR3 in DNA: TGTGCCAGCAGTTTAGTGCCAGGTCCCCTCTCCTACGAGCAGTACTTC. It translates to CASSLVPGPLSYEQYF.

This clone has just a few counts. This chain joins TRBV19 and TRBJ1-1; D is perhaps TRBD1 (6 bases). The germline V gene has CDR1 LNHDA and CDR2 SQIVND (reference sequence). The length of the CDR3 is 15 residues. Between the trimmed V and J ends, which lost 2 bases and 0 bases, there was a span of 10 bases. CDR3 region: CASSIIGQLNTEAFF. The CDR3 bases are TGTGCCAGTAGTATAATAGGACAGCTGAACACTGAAGCTTTCTTT. The variable domain in full, completed from reference TRBV19 and TRBJ1-1, reads DGGITQSPKYLFRKEGQNVTLSCEQNLNHDAMYWYRQDPGQGLRLIYYSQIVNDFQKGDIAEGYSVSREKKESFPLTVTSAQKNPTAFYLCASSIIGQLNTEAFFGQGTRLTVV.

V gene TRBV30 combines with J gene TRBJ1-1; D may be TRBD1 (5 bases). Trimming shortened V by 7 bases and J by 4 bases, and 10 bases separated the two germline ends. The CDR3 covers 11 residues. Germline V gives CDR1 GTSNPN, CDR2 SVGIG (reference sequence). CDR3 in amino acids: CAFRGFTEAFF. The CDR3 DNA follows: TGTGCCTTCCGGGGGTTCACTGAAGCTTTCTTT.

The chain employs TRBV2 and TRBJ2-1, with TRBD2 matching over 7 bases. The V and J ends lost 6 bases and 2 bases, in that order; junction bases with no gene match: 10. Germline V gives CDR1 SNHLY, CDR2 FYNNEI. This CDR3 region has 16 residues. CDR3 DNA: TGTGCCAGCAGAGCTGGGGGGGGATTGGCCTACAATGAGCAGTTCTTC. Amino acids: CASRAGGGLAYNEQFF.

The chain combines TRBV5-1 with TRBJ2-7; D perhaps matches TRBD2 (6 bases). Germline CDR1 and CDR2: SGHRS and YFSETQ. The CDR3 is made up of 15 amino acids. Between the trimmed V and J ends, which lost 2 bases and 4 bases, there was a span of 16 bases. The CDR3 protein is CASSFTGTPLYEQYF. The CDR3 region has the DNA TGCGCCAGCAGCTTCACCGGGACTCCCCTTTACGAGCAGTACTTC.

As concerns this clone: The CDR3 carries no conserved terminal phenylalanine or tryptophan, so it likely arises from a read error. J is TRBJ1-1 and V is TRBV7-6, with 7 nucleotides matching TRBD1. J lost 5 bases, V lost 2 bases, and 11 bases had no gene match. The CDR3 has 16 residues. The germline CDR1 and CDR2 sequences are SGHVS and FNYEAQ. The CDR3 is CASSLRRGLVNTEAFS. CDR3 coding DNA: TGTGCCAGCAGCTTAAGAAGGGGGCTCGTAAATACTGAAGCTTTCTCT.

V and J are TRBV6-5 and TRBJ2-7; 9 bases line up with TRBD1. From germline, CDR1 is MNHEY and CDR2 SVGAGI. This CDR3 has 15 residues. J lost 2 bases, V lost 6 bases, and 8 bases had no gene match. The CDR3 loop reads CASSSTGTGTYEQYF. Here the CDR3 DNA reads TGTGCCAGCAGCTCCACCGGGACAGGGACCTACGAGCAGTACTTC.

This chain joins TRBV11-2 and TRBJ2-3, with 7 bases aligning to TRBD1. The CDR3 consists of 18 residues. Germline lookup yields CDR1 SGHAT and CDR2 FQNNGV. The trim removed 1 base at V and 3 bases at J, leaving 13 bases unmatched. CDR3 nucleotide sequence: TGTGCCAGCAGCTTAGGCGCGACAGGGTCAGCGGCAACAGATACGCAGTATTTT. Residues: CASSLGATGSAATDTQYF.

This chain uses TRBV30 with TRBJ2-3; 8 positions agree with TRBD1. The junction had 3 bases not matched to a gene; V was cut back by 2 bases and J by 2 bases. CDR1 GTSNPN and CDR2 SVGIG come from the germline V gene (reference sequence). The CDR3 extends over 14 amino acids. The CDR3 nucleotides are TGTGCCTGGAGTTTGACAGGGGTCACAGATACGCAGTATTTT. Translation: CAWSLTGVTDTQYF.

J is TRBJ2-3 and V is TRBV29-1; 7 nucleotides agree with TRBD1. This CDR3 has 17 residues. From germline, CDR1 is SQVTM and CDR2 ANQGSEA. V gave up 4 bases and J gave up 0 bases; unmatched junction bases: 13. The DNA for the CDR3 is TGCAGCGTTGCCGGGACAGTGGGGCTTTTGAGCACAGATACGCAGTATTTT. Protein product: CSVAGTVGLLSTDTQYF.

The chain carries TRBV28 and TRBJ2-4; D remains ambiguous. V was shortened by 4 bases and J by 8 bases, with 6 bases between the two germline ends. Germline V gives CDR1 MDHEN, CDR2 SYDVKM. The CDR3 consists of 11 residues. CDR3 protein: CASSSSHIQYF. In DNA, the CDR3 is TGTGCCAGCAGTTCGTCCCACATTCAGTACTTC.